Below are 5 T cell receptor beta chains sequenced from a single sample in a study of T-cell reconstitution after alpha-beta-depleted transplantation in children. TCRbeta library preparation incorporated unique molecular identifiers. TCRdb re-called the PCR reads with MiXCR, one entry per CDR3 protein. The sample carries about 980,000 distinct CDR3 sequences, 25% to 30% recorded once. This specimen was PBMCs, mostly from graft donor cells, taken 360 days after TCRalphabeta/CD19-depleted stem cell transplant. The receptors were sampled from a boy in the first two years of life who had a stem cell transplant for SCID, so the T cells may come from the graft donor.

This clonotype was counted between two and nine times. Written as DNA, the CDR3 is TGCAGTGCTAGAGATCTGAAAAGGGTCAACGAGCAGTACTTC. The encoded protein is CSARDLKRVNEQYF. The chain joins TRBV20-1 to TRBJ2-7; D is uncertain. This CDR3 has 14 residues. Germline V gene sequence: CDR1 DFQATT, CDR2 SNEGSKA (reference sequence). V lost 0 bases to trimming and J lost 5 bases, with 14 bases between them.

This clonotype has only a few counts. The rearrangement links TRBV15 to TRBJ2-2; possibly TRBD2 for D (5 bases). The CDR3 length is 15 residues. The germline V gene encodes CDR1 LNHNV and CDR2 YYDKDF (reference sequence). The V end was cut by 5 bases, the J end by 5 bases, with 15 bases between. CDR3 bases: TGTGCCACCAGCGCGGGTCTTTGGGCGACCGGGGAGCTGTTTTTT. Translating it yields CATSAGLWATGELFF.

The rearrangement uses TRBV29-1 and TRBJ1-3, with D possibly matching TRBD1 (5 bases). CDR3 size: 15 residues. Germline lookup yields CDR1 SQVTM and CDR2 ANQGSEA. V was shortened by 5 bases and J by 0 bases, with 14 bases between the two germline ends. Here the CDR3 reads CSVSFTGFSGNTIYF. DNA of the CDR3: TGCAGCGTTTCATTTACAGGATTCTCTGGAAACACCATATATTTT.

The genes are TRBV3-1 and TRBJ2-1; TRBD1 agrees at 9 bases. Germline V CDR1 and CDR2: LGHDT, YNNKEL (reference sequence). The CDR3 contains 16 residues. The V gene end was trimmed by 0 bases and the J gene end by 4 bases; junction bases not matched to a gene: 4. CDR3 nucleotide sequence: TGTGCCAGCAGCCAAGAGGGGACAGGGATTTACAATGAGCAGTTCTTC. Residues: CASSQEGTGIYNEQFF.

The chain recombines TRBV6-2 or TRBV6-3 with TRBJ2-7; the D is unclear. V shed 6 bases and J shed 6 bases, with 12 bases lying between them. Germline CDR1 and CDR2: MNHEY and SVGEGT. The CDR3 contains 12 residues. The CDR3 reads CASSMGGVEQYF. The CDR3 DNA sequence: TGTGCCAGCAGCATGGGTGGGGTCGAGCAGTACTTC.